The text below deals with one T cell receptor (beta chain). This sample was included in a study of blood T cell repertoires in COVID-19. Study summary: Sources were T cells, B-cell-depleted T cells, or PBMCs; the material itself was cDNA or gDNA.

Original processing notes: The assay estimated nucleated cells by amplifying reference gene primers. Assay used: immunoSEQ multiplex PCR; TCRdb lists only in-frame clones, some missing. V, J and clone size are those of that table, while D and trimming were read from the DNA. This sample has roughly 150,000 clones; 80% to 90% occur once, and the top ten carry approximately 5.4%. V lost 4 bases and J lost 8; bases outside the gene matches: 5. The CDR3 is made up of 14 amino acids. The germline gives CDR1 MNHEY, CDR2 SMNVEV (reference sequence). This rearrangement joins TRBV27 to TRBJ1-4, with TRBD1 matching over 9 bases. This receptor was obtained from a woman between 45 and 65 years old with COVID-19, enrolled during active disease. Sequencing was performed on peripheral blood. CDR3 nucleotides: TGTGCCAGCAGTTGGGGACAGGGAGGCGAAAAACTGTTTTTT. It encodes CASSWGQGGEKLFF.